The clone carrying this TCR beta chain was recorded many times. Its antigen remains unknown. This CDR3 contains 14 residues. The germline CDR1 and CDR2 sequences are SNHLY and FYNNEI. Trimming stripped 9 bases from V and 5 bases from J, with 19 bases between. The sample belongs to a study of T cells in Graves' hyperthyroidism and ophthalmopathy. Study-wide findings and caveats: Blood held most thyroid clonotypes expanded above 0.001 frequency. In the analysis, a 13 V-J model separated ophthalmopathy from stable hyperthyroidism.

Regions amplified from RNA transcripts were the TCR beta CDR3 regions. The HTBI set primed first-round TCR CDR3 RT-PCR. TCRdb analysed the multiplex PCR reads with MiXCR anew, one entry per CDR3 protein. The table lists 390,000 or so distinct CDR3 sequences, around 15% of them singletons. The sample was blood. This receptor was obtained from a young man with Graves' ophthalmopathy. The V gene is TRBV2, the J gene TRBJ2-5; no definite D call. The CDR3 coding sequence is TGTGCCAGGGGAAGGAGCTCGGGTGGGGAGACCCAGTACTTC. This codes for CARGRSSGGETQYF.